The entry below gives a single T cell receptor beta chain sequence along with its context. The sample comes from a study of blood T cell repertoires in COVID-19. Study information: Whether acute or convalescent, the COVID-19 samples came from the United States, Italy and Spain. In each case, the material was cDNA or gDNA derived from T cells, B-cell-depleted T cells, or PBMCs.

Original handling: The assay estimated nucleated cells by amplifying reference gene primers. Sequencing was performed with immunoSEQ multiplex PCR; in TCRdb, only in-frame clones are kept and a portion is missing. The V and J calls and clone size are taken from that table; D and trimming were inferred from the DNA. The table shows roughly 230,000 clones, with 80% to 85% occurring only once. V shed 5 bases, J shed 4 bases, and the junction held 10 bases outside the gene matches. The CDR3 contains 15 residues. CDR1 and CDR2 from the germline V gene are SGHTA and FQGNSA. The chain couples TRBV7-2 to TRBJ1-2; 7 bases agree with TRBD1. Material: peripheral blood. This TCR derives from a middle-aged man with active or convalescent COVID-19. CDR3 DNA: TGTGCCAGCAGCCCTAAGACAGGGAGCGGCTATGGCTACACCTTC. This codes for CASSPKTGSGYGYTF.